This T cell receptor (beta chain) was recovered during a study of blood T cell repertoires in COVID-19. Study-level background: From T cells, B-cell-depleted T cells, or PBMCs came the material, which was cDNA or gDNA.

Enrolled through a virtual design, the participants were between 18 and 89 years of age and came from 24 US areas. Looked up from germline, CDR1 is MNHEY and CDR2 is SVGEGT. With 0 bases removed from V and 4 bases from J, the gap between germline ends came to 9 bases. The CDR3 consists of 14 residues. Some clones are missing from TCRdb's copy, which holds only in-frame ones; the method was immunoSEQ multiplex PCR. The sample lists fewer than 500,000 clones, about 87% occurring once. The chain combines TRBV6-2 or TRBV6-3 with TRBJ1-2, with D tentatively TRBD1 (6 bases). This clonotype originated in a man aged 30-40 years who had recovered from COVID-19. Input material: PBMCs or T cells enriched from blood (not recorded which). This chain's CDR3 is CASSYSRTVYGYTF. CDR3 nucleotide sequence: TGTGCCAGCAGTTACTCACGGACAGTCTATGGCTACACCTTC.